This entry lists 28 T cell receptor beta chains sequenced from one sample in a study of cytomegalovirus exposure and HLA in healthy donors. PCR used 60 Vbeta primers and 13 Jbeta primers. The table came from immunoSEQ multiplex PCR; TCRdb's copy has only in-frame clones and leaves some out. The listing contains around 130,000 clones. The sequencing input was PBMCs. All receptors come from a woman aged 35 to 49 in good health and CMV-seronegative.

The chain has TRBV28 and TRBJ1-4; D ambiguous. Looked up from germline, CDR1 is MDHEN and CDR2 is SYDVKM. V gave up 7 bases and J gave up 5 bases, with 5 bases separating them. There are 11 residues in the CDR3. The CDR3 coding sequence is TGTGCCAGCATTTCAAATGAAAAACTGTTTTTT. This translates into CASISNEKLFF.

The chain combines TRBV7-2 with TRBJ2-2, with D hard to call. V dropped 2 bases and J dropped 3 bases, with 13 bases sitting between them. Per the germline V gene, CDR1 is SGHTA and CDR2 is FQGNSA. The CDR3 runs 16 residues. The CDR3 DNA is TGTGCCAGCAGCTTATGGTCCCGGTCGGACACCGGGGAGCTGTTTTTT. Translation gives CASSLWSRSDTGELFF.

The chain combines TRBV27 with TRBJ2-7; TRBD2 might be the D (6 bases). This CDR3 is 14 amino acids long. The ends were cut back, 4 bases at V and 2 bases at J, with 12 bases in the middle. Germline lookup yields CDR1 MNHEY and CDR2 SMNVEV (reference sequence). The CDR3 region is CASSSGTATYEQYF. The CDR3 bases are TGTGCCAGCAGTTCCGGGACTGCAACCTACGAGCAGTACTTC.

The chain is built from TRBV4-3 and TRBJ2-2; no firm D call. The CDR3 consists of 16 residues. The germline gives CDR1 LGHNA, CDR2 YSLEER. The V and J ends lost 0 bases and 0 bases respectively, with 8 bases between them. The CDR3 is CASSQDRLANTGELFF. In nucleotides, the CDR3 is TGCGCCAGCAGCCAAGACAGGCTTGCGAACACCGGGGAGCTGTTTTTT.

V and J are TRBV5-6 and TRBJ1-1; D may be TRBD1 (6 bases). The CDR3 has 15 residues. CDR1 is SGHDT, CDR2 YYEEEE, per germline. Trimming removed 7 bases from V and 0 bases from J, with 16 bases in between. CDR3 in DNA: TGTGCCAGCTCGCGACAGGCTTCCTTGAACACTGAAGCTTTCTTT. Protein product: CASSRQASLNTEAFF.

DNA of the CDR3: TGTGCCAGTAGTTTTTATGCAGTGATCTATGGCTACACCTTC. Translation: CASSFYAVIYGYTF. The chain has TRBV19 and TRBJ1-2; D is unresolved. This CDR3 contains 14 residues. The V gene's germline CDR1 is LNHDA and CDR2 SQIVND (reference sequence). V was cut by 5 bases and J by 4 bases, with 14 bases left in between.

The chain recombines TRBV7-9 with TRBJ1-3, with D possibly matching TRBD1 (5 bases). Germline V gene sequence: CDR1 SEHNR, CDR2 FQNEAQ (reference sequence). The V gene lost 2 bases and the J gene lost 1 base, with 9 bases spanning the gap. The CDR3 is made up of 15 amino acids. The CDR3 DNA sequence: TGTGCCAGCAGCTTAATGGACACTTCTGGAAACACCATATATTTT. Protein sequence: CASSLMDTSGNTIYF.

The V and J genes are TRBV7-9 and TRBJ1-2; no clear D gene. V was cut by 5 bases and J by 3 bases, with 10 bases left in between. Germline-derived CDR1 and CDR2 are SEHNR and FQNEAQ (reference sequence). The CDR3 covers 13 residues. The DNA of the CDR3 is TGTGCCAGCAGCCCCCAGCTAGACTATGGCTACACCTTC. Its protein product is CASSPQLDYGYTF.

The chain carries TRBV28 and TRBJ2-7, with TRBD1 as a possible D gene (5 bases). CDR1 is MDHEN, CDR2 SYDVKM, per germline. Trimming removed 3 bases at V and 4 bases at J, with 13 bases between. This CDR3 is 14 amino acids long. The CDR3: CASSLGRVLYEQYF. In DNA, the CDR3 is TGTGCCAGCAGTTTGGGCAGGGTACTGTACGAGCAGTACTTC. The complete variable domain, with remaining parts taken from reference TRBV28 and TRBJ2-7, reads DVKVTQSSRYLVKRTGEKVFLECVQDMDHENMFWYRQDPGLGLRLIYFSYDVKMKEKGDIPEGYSVSREKKERFSLILESASTNQTSMYLCASSLGRVLYEQYFGPGTRLTVT.

The chain joins TRBV7-9 to TRBJ1-2; 7 nucleotides line up with TRBD1. Looked up from germline, CDR1 is SEHNR and CDR2 is FQNEAQ (reference sequence). This CDR3 has 14 amino acids. V dropped 3 bases and J dropped 4; count of bases not matched to a gene: 5. The CDR3 spells CASSFDRVPYGYTF. CDR3 nucleotides: TGTGCCAGCAGCTTTGACAGGGTACCCTATGGCTACACCTTC.

This rearrangement joins TRBV5-8 to TRBJ1-1; D gene uncertain. CDR1 SGHTS and CDR2 YDEGEE come from the germline V gene. The CDR3 extends over 12 amino acids. V was pared by 3 bases and J by 6 bases, with 9 bases between. In nucleotides, the CDR3 is TGTGCCAGCAGCTGGACTTTTGCTGAAGCTTTCTTT. Protein product: CASSWTFAEAFF. Drawing the rest from reference TRBV5-8 and TRBJ1-1, the complete variable domain is EAGVTQSPTHLIKTRGQQATLRCSPISGHTSVYWYQQALGLGLQFLLWYDEGEERNRGNFPPRFSGRQFPNYSSELNVNALELEDSALYLCASSWTFAEAFFGQGTRLTVV.

DNA for the CDR3: TGTGCCAGCAGTTTATGGGGACAGGGGGGGGACACTGAAGCTTTCTTT. It codes for CASSLWGQGGDTEAFF. The chain employs TRBV28 and TRBJ1-1, with 11 bases matching TRBD1. The CDR3 has 16 amino acids. With V trimmed by 0 bases and J by 3 bases, 3 bases remained unmatched. The germline gives CDR1 MDHEN, CDR2 SYDVKM.

This rearrangement joins TRBV6-1 to TRBJ1-2; 9 bases map to TRBD1. Germline-derived CDR1 and CDR2 are MNHNS and SASEGT. The length of the CDR3 is 16 residues. J gave up 4 bases and V 0 bases, and 6 bases lay outside the gene matches. The CDR3 DNA is TGTGCCAGCAGTGAAGCTTCATCGGGACAGGGCTATGGCTACACCTTC. Its translation is CASSEASSGQGYGYTF.

The J gene is TRBJ1-5, the V gene TRBV4-2; D is perhaps TRBD1 (6 bases). The CDR3 contains 18 residues. V lost 4 bases, J lost 4 bases, and 23 bases lay in between. The germline gives CDR1 LGHNA, CDR2 YNFKEQ. CDR3 amino acids: CASSRSGGQGGWNQPQHF. The CDR3 DNA sequence: TGTGCCAGCAGCCGAAGTGGGGGGCAGGGAGGGTGGAATCAGCCCCAGCATTTT.

This chain joins TRBV28 and TRBJ2-5; D call uncertain. CDR1 is MDHEN, CDR2 SYDVKM, per germline. CDR3 length: 16 residues. The V end lost 4 bases, the J end lost 5 bases, and 20 bases lay between the germline ends. The chain's CDR3 is CASSYQLKPSRETQYF. DNA of the CDR3: TGTGCCAGCAGTTACCAGTTGAAGCCTAGTCGCGAGACCCAGTACTTC. Filled out from reference TRBV28 and TRBJ2-5, the complete variable domain reads DVKVTQSSRYLVKRTGEKVFLECVQDMDHENMFWYRQDPGLGLRLIYFSYDVKMKEKGDIPEGYSVSREKKERFSLILESASTNQTSMYLCASSYQLKPSRETQYFGPGTRLLVL.

The chain joins TRBV2 to TRBJ1-4; TRBD1 aligns across 11 bases. Germline CDR1 is SNHLY and CDR2 is FYNNEI. The junction had 6 bases not matched to a gene; V was cut back by 6 bases and J by 6 bases. This CDR3 spans 15 amino acids. The CDR3 is CASRGDRGADEKLFF. CDR3 nucleotide sequence: TGTGCCAGCAGGGGGGACAGGGGGGCGGATGAAAAACTGTTTTTT.

The rearrangement uses TRBV10-3 and TRBJ1-1, with 10 positions matching TRBD1. This CDR3 is built from 15 residues. Unmatched junction bases numbered 9, after V lost 7 bases and J lost 4 bases. CDR1 is ENHRY, CDR2 SYGVKD, per germline. The CDR3 sequence is CAITPGTGESTEAFF. For the CDR3, the DNA is TGTGCCATCACCCCCGGGACAGGGGAGAGCACTGAAGCTTTCTTT.

This chain connects TRBV5-6 to TRBJ1-1, with 8 bases matching TRBD1. This CDR3 is built from 17 residues. The germline V gene has CDR1 SGHDT and CDR2 YYEEEE. The V segment lost 5 bases and the J segment 5 bases; nucleotides outside the gene matches: 17. CDR3 sequence: CASSPTPLRTGRTEAFF. The CDR3 DNA sequence: TGTGCCAGCAGTCCTACCCCCCTGAGGACAGGGCGGACTGAAGCTTTCTTT. The variable domain in full, completed from reference TRBV5-6 and TRBJ1-1, reads DAGVTQSPTHLIKTRGQQVTLRCSPKSGHDTVSWYQQALGQGPQFIFQYYEEEERQRGNFPDRFSGHQFPNYSSELNVNALLLGDSALYLCASSPTPLRTGRTEAFFGQGTRLTVV.

V gene TRBV7-2 combines with J gene TRBJ2-7; D perhaps matches TRBD1 (6 bases). The CDR3 runs to 13 residues. CDR1 is SGHTA, CDR2 FQGNSA, per germline. Trimming cost V 6 bases and J 0 bases, with 9 bases left between them. CDR3 sequence: CASSSRGSYEQYF. The CDR3 bases are TGTGCCAGCAGTTCCAGGGGCTCCTACGAGCAGTACTTC.

The rearrangement uses TRBV15 and TRBJ2-1; weak D call: TRBD1 (6 bases). The length of the CDR3 is 16 residues. Germline V CDR1 and CDR2: LNHNV, YYDKDF (reference sequence). V lost 0 bases to trimming and J lost 5 bases, with 14 bases between them. The CDR3 DNA reads TGTGCCACCAGCAGAGAAGGGGGAACCCCTCACAATGAGCAGTTCTTC. This gives the protein CATSREGGTPHNEQFF.

V gene TRBV6-9 combines with J gene TRBJ2-7, with 9 bases identical to TRBD1. CDR1 and CDR2 from the germline V gene are MNHGY and SVAAGI. The V and J ends lost 1 base and 0 bases, in that order; junction bases with no gene match: 4. The CDR3 is 16 amino acids. This CDR3 reads CASSYYRGLPSYEQYV. CDR3 coding DNA: TGTGCCAGCAGTTATTACAGGGGGCTTCCCTCCTACGAGCAGTACGTC.

Concerning this clone itself: In the same sample, other DNA sequences code for this CDR3. The V and J genes are TRBV11-2 and TRBJ1-5; a possible D gene is TRBD1 (6 bases). V lost 1 base and J 1 base, leaving 8 bases between the germline ends. This CDR3 contains 15 residues. Looked up from germline, CDR1 is SGHAT and CDR2 is FQNNGV. CDR3 nucleotides: TGTGCCAGCAGCTTAGGTGGGGGCAGCAATCAGCCCCAGCATTTT. Translation gives CASSLGGGSNQPQHF.

The chain joins TRBV2 to TRBJ1-2, with 8 bases matching TRBD1. The CDR3 is made up of 14 amino acids. V shed 3 bases, J shed 4 bases, and the junction held 4 bases outside the gene matches. Germline CDR1 reads SNHLY; CDR2 reads FYNNEI. The CDR3: CASSDYRGGYGYTF. CDR3 nucleotides: TGTGCCAGCAGTGACTACAGGGGGGGCTATGGCTACACCTTC.

The rearrangement uses TRBV2 and TRBJ1-1; TRBD1 aligns across 10 bases. There are 15 residues in the CDR3. Germline-derived CDR1 and CDR2 are SNHLY and FYNNEI. Trimming at V came to 7 bases and at J to 2 bases, leaving 7 bases not matched to a gene. CDR3 nucleotide sequence: TGTGCCAGCACTCCCCGGACAGGGGGAAACACTGAAGCTTTCTTT. Encoded protein: CASTPRTGGNTEAFF.

This sequence joins TRBV7-3 and TRBJ1-2; D is perhaps TRBD1 (6 bases). The CDR3 contains 15 residues. V lost 5 bases to trimming and J lost 2 bases, with 15 bases between them. Germline CDR1 and CDR2: SGHTA and FQGTGA. CDR3 sequence: CASSQGGGGNYGYTF. CDR3 DNA: TGTGCCAGCAGCCAAGGGGGGGGTGGAAACTATGGCTACACCTTC.

CDR3 nucleotides: TGCGCCAGCAGGACCGGGACAGACACTGAAGCTTTCTTT. Translation gives CASRTGTDTEAFF. The V and J genes are TRBV5-1 and TRBJ1-1, with 7 bases aligning to TRBD1. Germline-derived CDR1 and CDR2 are SGHRS and YFSETQ. The V and J ends lost 5 bases and 3 bases, in that order; junction bases with no gene match: 4. The CDR3 totals 13 residues.

The gene calls are TRBV5-1 and TRBJ1-2; tentatively, D is TRBD1 (5 bases). The V and J ends lost 0 bases and 4 bases respectively, with 10 bases between them. The CDR3 contains 14 residues. Germline V gives CDR1 SGHRS, CDR2 YFSETQ. CDR3: CASSLEGEGYGYTF. DNA for the CDR3: TGCGCCAGCAGCTTGGAAGGGGAGGGCTATGGCTACACCTTC.

The chain employs TRBV11-2 and TRBJ1-1, with D possibly matching TRBD1 (5 bases). Germline V CDR1 and CDR2: SGHAT, FQNNGV. The CDR3 spans 15 residues. Trimming pared 1 base from V and 4 bases from J, leaving 13 bases between. In DNA form, the CDR3 reads TGTGCCAGCAGCTTAGGTTTGGGGGGGACCACTGAAGCTTTCTTT. Amino acids: CASSLGLGGTTEAFF.